This T cell receptor beta chain was documented in a study of control samples from healthy donors and cancer patients. TCRdb keeps only in-frame clones here, not all; method: immunoSEQ multiplex PCR. This sample has about 94,000 clones, with 90% found just once. The ends were cut back, 5 bases at V and 5 bases at J, with 12 bases in the middle. Germline-derived CDR1 and CDR2 are LGHDT and YNNKEL (reference sequence). The CDR3 covers 13 residues. This clonotype was obtained from a woman younger than 30 in good health. Sample: blood. This chain uses TRBV3-1 (or the pseudogene TRBV3-2) with TRBJ1-1, with D perhaps TRBD1 (6 bases). The CDR3 DNA is TGTGCCAGCAGCGGCAGGGGTGGGACTGAAGCTTTCTTT. It translates to CASSGRGGTEAFF.